This TCR beta chain was sequenced during a study of T cell responses to AZD1222 COVID-19 vaccine. Broader study findings: Clonal diversity may have been underestimated, and the donors were mostly white British, with more females than males. The breadth and depth of Spike-specific TCRs increased once two AZD1222 doses had been given. Of the AZD1222 recipients, only 5 to 7 were seropositive at baseline.

In the case of this clone: The antigen is unknown.

This CDR3 is 17 amino acids long. With V trimmed by 3 bases and J by 5 bases, 6 bases remained unmatched. Germline CDR1 reads KGHSH; CDR2 reads LQKENI. TCRdb keeps only in-frame clones here, not all; method: immunoSEQ multiplex PCR. Altogether some 40,000 clones are present, about nine tenths being singletons, with the ten largest covering roughly 29%. This chain links TRBV18 with TRBJ2-1; TRBD2 agrees at 14 bases. The TCR was taken from an adult who received the MenACWY meningococcal vaccine as a control. Sequenced here: peripheral blood, sampled 28 days after the second dose of the MenACWY control vaccine. For the CDR3, the DNA is TGTGCCAGCTCACCGGGACTAGCGGGAGTCTACAACAATGAGCAGTTCTTC. It encodes CASSPGLAGVYNNEQFF. Variable domain in full (rest from reference TRBV18 and TRBJ2-1): NAGVMQNPRHLVRRRGQEARLRCSPMKGHSHVYWYRQLPEEGLKFMVYLQKENIIDESGMPKERFSAEFPKEGPSILRIQQVVRGDSAAYFCASSPGLAGVYNNEQFFGPGTRLTVL.